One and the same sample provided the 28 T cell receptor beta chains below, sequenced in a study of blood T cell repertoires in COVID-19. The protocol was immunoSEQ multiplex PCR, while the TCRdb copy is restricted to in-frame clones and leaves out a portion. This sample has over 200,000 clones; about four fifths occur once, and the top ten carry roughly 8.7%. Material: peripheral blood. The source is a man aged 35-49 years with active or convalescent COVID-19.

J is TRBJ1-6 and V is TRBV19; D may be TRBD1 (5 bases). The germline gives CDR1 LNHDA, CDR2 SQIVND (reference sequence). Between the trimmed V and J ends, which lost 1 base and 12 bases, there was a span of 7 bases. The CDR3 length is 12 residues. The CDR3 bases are TGTGCCAGTAGTATAGGACAGTTACCCCTCCACTTT. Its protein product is CASSIGQLPLHF. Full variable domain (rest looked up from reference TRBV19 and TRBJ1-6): DGGITQSPKYLFRKEGQNVTLSCEQNLNHDAMYWYRQDPGQGLRLIYYSQIVNDFQKGDIAEGYSVSREKKESFPLTVTSAQKNPTAFYLCASSIGQLPLHFGNGTRLTVT.

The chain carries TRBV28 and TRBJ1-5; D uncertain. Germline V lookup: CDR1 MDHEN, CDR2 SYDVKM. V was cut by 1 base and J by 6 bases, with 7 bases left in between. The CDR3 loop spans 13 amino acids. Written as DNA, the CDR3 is TGTGCCAGCAGTTTATCTTACAGTCAGCCCCAGCATTTT. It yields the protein CASSLSYSQPQHF.

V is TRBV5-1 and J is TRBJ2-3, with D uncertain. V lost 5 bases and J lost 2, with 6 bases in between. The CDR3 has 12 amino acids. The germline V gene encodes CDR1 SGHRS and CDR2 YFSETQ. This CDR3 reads CASRFYTDTQYF. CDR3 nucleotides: TGCGCCAGCAGATTCTACACAGATACGCAGTATTTT.

CDR3 coding DNA: TGTGCCAGCAGTTTTAGGGGTGCCTATGGCTACACCTTC. As protein: CASSFRGAYGYTF. The rearrangement uses TRBV12-3 or TRBV12-4 and TRBJ1-2, with D maybe TRBD1 (5 bases). CDR3 length: 13 amino acids. V lost 3 bases and J 4 bases, leaving 9 bases between the germline ends.

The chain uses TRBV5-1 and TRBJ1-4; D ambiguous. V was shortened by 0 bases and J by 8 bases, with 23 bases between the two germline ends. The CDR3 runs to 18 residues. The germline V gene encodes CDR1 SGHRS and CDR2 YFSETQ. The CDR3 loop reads CASSLVLSGLGLREKLFF. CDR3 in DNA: TGCGCCAGCAGCTTGGTACTCTCTGGACTGGGCCTGAGGGAAAAACTGTTTTTT.

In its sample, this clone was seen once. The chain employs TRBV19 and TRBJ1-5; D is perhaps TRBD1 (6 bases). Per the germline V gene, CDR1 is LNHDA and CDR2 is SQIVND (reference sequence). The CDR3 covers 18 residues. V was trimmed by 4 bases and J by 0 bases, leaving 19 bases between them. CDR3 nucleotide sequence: TGTGCCAGTAGTACAGCGCATTACAGGGTATATAGCAATCAGCCCCAGCATTTT. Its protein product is CASSTAHYRVYSNQPQHF.

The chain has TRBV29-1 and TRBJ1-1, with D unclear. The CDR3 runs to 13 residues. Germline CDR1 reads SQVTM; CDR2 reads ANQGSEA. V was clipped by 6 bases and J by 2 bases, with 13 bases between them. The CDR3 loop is CSVRVAGNTEAFF. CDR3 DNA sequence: TGCAGCGTCCGAGTGGCAGGAAACACTGAAGCTTTCTTT.

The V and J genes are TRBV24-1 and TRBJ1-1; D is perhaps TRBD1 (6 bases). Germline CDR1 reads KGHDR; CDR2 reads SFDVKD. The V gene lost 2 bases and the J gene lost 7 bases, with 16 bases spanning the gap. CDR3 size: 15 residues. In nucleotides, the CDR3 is TGTGCCACCAGTGATTCTAGAGGACAGCCATTTGAAGCTTTCTTT. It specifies CATSDSRGQPFEAFF.

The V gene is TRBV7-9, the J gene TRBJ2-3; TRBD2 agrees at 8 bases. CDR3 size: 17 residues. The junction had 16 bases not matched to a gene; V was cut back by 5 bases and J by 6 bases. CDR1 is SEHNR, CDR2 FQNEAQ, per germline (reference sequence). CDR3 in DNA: TGTGCCAGCAGCCCCCGAGGTAGCGGGGTTTCCCGGGATACGCAGTATTTT. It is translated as CASSPRGSGVSRDTQYF.

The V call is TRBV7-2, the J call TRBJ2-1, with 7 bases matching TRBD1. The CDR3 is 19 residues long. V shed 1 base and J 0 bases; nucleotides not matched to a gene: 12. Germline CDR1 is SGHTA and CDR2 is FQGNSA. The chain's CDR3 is CASSLEGATSPSSYNEQFF. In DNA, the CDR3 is TGTGCCAGCAGCTTAGAGGGGGCGACTTCCCCGAGCTCCTACAATGAGCAGTTCTTC.

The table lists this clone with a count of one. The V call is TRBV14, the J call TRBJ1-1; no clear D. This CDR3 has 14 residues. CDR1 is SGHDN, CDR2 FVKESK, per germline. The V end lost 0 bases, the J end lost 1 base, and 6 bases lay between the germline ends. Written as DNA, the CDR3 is TGTGCCAGCAGCCAAGAGGCAGGGAACACTGAAGCTTTCTTT. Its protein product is CASSQEAGNTEAFF.

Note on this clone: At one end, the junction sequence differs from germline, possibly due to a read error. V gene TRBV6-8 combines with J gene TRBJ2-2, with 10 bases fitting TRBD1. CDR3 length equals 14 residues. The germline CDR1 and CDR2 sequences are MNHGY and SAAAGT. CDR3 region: CASSFDRGRRGAVF. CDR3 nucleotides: TGTGCCAGCAGTTTTGACAGGGGGCGGCGGGGAGCTGTTTTT.

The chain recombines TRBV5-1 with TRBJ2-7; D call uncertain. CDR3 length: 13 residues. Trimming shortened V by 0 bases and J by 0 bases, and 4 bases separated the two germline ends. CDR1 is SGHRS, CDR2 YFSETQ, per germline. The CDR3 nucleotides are TGCGCCAGCAGCTTGGCGGGCTCCTACGAGCAGTACTTC. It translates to CASSLAGSYEQYF.

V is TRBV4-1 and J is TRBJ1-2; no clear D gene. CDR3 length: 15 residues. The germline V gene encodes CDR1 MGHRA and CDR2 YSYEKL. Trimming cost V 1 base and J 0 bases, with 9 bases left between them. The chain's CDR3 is CASSQVTAANYGYTF. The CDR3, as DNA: TGCGCCAGCAGCCAAGTAACAGCAGCTAACTATGGCTACACCTTC.

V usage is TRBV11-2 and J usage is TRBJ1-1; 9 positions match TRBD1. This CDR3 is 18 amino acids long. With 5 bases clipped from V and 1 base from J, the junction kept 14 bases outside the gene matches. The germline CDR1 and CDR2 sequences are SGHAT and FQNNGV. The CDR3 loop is CASSLTSSGQGRNTEAFF. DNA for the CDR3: TGTGCCAGCAGCCTAACAAGTTCGGGACAGGGACGGAACACTGAAGCTTTCTTT.

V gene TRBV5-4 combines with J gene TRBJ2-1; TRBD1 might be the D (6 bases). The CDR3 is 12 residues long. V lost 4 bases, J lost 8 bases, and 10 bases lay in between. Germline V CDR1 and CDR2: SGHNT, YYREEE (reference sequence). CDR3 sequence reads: CASSNRVDEQFF. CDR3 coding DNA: TGTGCCAGCAGCAACAGGGTTGATGAGCAGTTCTTC. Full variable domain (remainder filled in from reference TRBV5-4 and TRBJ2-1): ETGVTQSPTHLIKTRGQQVTLRCSSQSGHNTVSWYQQALGQGPQFIFQYYREEENGRGNFPPRFSGLQFPNYSSELNVNALELDDSALYLCASSNRVDEQFFGPGTRLTVL.

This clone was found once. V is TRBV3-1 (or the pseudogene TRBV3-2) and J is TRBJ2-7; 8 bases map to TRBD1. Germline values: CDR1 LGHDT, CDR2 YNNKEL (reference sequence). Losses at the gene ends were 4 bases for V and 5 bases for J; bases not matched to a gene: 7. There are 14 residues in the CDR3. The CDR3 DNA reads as TGTGCCAGCAGCCGGGCGGACAGGGCCCACGAGCAGTACTTC. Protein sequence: CASSRADRAHEQYF.

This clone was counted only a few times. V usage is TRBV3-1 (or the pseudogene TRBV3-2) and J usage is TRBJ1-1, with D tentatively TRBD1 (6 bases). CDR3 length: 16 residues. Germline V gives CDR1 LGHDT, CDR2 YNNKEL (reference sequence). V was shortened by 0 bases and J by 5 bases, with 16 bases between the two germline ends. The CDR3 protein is CASSQESKGDRTEAFF. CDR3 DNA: TGTGCCAGCAGCCAAGAAAGTAAGGGGGACCGGACTGAAGCTTTCTTT.

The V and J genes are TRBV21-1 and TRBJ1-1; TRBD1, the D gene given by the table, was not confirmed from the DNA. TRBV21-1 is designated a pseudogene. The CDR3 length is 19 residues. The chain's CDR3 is CASSSPRDRDRVVNTEAFF. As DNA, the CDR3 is TGTGCCAGCAGCTCACCGAGGGACAGGGACAGGGTGGTGAACACTGAAGCTTTCTTT.

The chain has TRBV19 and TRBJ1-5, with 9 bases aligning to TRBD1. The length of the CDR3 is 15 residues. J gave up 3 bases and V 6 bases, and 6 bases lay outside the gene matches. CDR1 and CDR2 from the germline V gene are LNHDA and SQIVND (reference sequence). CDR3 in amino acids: CASSPGTGYNQPQHF. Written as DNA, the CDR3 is TGTGCCAGTAGCCCCGGGACAGGGTACAATCAGCCCCAGCATTTT.

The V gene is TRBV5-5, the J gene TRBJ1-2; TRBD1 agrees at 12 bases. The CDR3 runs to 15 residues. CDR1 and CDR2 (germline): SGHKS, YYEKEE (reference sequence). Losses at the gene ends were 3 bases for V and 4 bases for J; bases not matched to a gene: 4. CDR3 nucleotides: TGTGCCAGCAGCTCGGGACAGGGGGCTATCTATGGCTACACCTTC. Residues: CASSSGQGAIYGYTF.

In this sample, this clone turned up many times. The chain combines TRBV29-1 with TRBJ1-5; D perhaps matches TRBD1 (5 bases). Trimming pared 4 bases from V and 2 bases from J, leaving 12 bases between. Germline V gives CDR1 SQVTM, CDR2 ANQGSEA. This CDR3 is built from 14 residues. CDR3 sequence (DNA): TGCAGCGTTGGGGGGGTATCTGGCAATCAGCCCCAGCATTTT. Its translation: CSVGGVSGNQPQHF.

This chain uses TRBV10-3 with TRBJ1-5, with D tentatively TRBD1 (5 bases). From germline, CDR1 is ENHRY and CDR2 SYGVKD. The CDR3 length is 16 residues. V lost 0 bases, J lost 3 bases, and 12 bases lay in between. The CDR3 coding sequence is TGTGCCATCAGTGAGTCCTCTGGGGGGGACAATCAGCCCCAGCATTTT. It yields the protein CAISESSGGDNQPQHF.

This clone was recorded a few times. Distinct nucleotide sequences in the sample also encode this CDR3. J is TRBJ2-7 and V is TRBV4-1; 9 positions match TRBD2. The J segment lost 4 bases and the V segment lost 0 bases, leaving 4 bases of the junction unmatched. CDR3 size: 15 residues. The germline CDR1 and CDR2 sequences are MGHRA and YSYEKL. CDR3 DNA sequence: TGCGCCAGCAGCCAAGATGGGACTAGCACTTACGAGCAGTACTTC. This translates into CASSQDGTSTYEQYF.

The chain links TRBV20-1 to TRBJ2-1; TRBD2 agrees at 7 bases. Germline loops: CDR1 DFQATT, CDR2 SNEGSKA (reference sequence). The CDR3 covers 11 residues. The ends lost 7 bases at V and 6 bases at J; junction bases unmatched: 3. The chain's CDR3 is CSGTRANEQFF. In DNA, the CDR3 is TGCAGTGGGACTAGGGCCAATGAGCAGTTCTTC.

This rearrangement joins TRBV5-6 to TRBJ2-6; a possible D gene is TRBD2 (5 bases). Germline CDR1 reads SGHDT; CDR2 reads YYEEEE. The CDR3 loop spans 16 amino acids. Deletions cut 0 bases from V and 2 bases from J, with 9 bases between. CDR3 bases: TGTGCCAGCAGCTTGGAGCCCGGGGCTGGGGCCAACGTCCTGACTTTC. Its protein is CASSLEPGAGANVLTF. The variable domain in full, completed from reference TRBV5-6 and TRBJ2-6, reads DAGVTQSPTHLIKTRGQQVTLRCSPKSGHDTVSWYQQALGQGPQFIFQYYEEEERQRGNFPDRFSGHQFPNYSSELNVNALLLGDSALYLCASSLEPGAGANVLTFGAGSRLTVL.

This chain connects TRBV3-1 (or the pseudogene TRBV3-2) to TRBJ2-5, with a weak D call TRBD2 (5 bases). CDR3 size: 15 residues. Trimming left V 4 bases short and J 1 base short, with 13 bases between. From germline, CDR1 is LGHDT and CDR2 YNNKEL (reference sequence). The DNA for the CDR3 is TGTGCCAGCAGCCGCGGGCGGTCAGGCCAAGAGACCCAGTACTTC. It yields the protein CASSRGRSGQETQYF.

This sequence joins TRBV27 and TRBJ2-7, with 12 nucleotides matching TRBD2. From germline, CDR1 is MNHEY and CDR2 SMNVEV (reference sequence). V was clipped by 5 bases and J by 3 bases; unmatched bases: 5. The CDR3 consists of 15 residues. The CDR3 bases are TGTGCCAGCAGTCATTGGACTAGCGGGGTCTACGAGCAGTACTTC. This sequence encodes CASSHWTSGVYEQYF.